Listed here are 31 T cell receptor beta chains from one sample, sequenced in a study of regulatory T cells in long-lasting Graves disease. To make TCR beta libraries, researchers used iRepertoire HTBI primers and Arm-PCR of CDR3 regions. Via MiXCR, TCRdb re-called the multiplex PCR reads, giving one row per CDR3 protein. Of roughly 260,000 distinct CDR3 sequences in the sample, 18% were seen once. Time point denoted: newly diagnosed GD, antithyroid drugs for less than 3 months. The TCR library used RNA extracted from PBMCs. A further study also used this sample, focusing on T cells in Graves' hyperthyroidism and ophthalmopathy.

Specimen: peripheral blood mononuclear cells (PBMCs), collected at new diagnosis, from a patient treated with antithyroid drugs. The source is a woman aged 25 to 39 with Graves disease.

To note about this clonotype: A read error likely explains this, since a far larger clone differs by one base. The gene calls are TRBV6-1 and TRBJ1-2; maybe TRBD1 (6 bases). Trimming shortened V by 6 bases and J by 10 bases, and 18 bases separated the two germline ends. The CDR3 consists of 13 residues. Germline values: CDR1 MNHNS, CDR2 SASEGT. CDR3 in amino acids: CASSQGTGRDYTF. CDR3 DNA sequence: TGTGCCAGCAGCCAAGGAACAGGGAGAGACTACACCTTC.

This clonotype was seen at least ten times. The rearrangement links TRBV5-1 to TRBJ2-5; D perhaps matches TRBD2 (5 bases). Trimming cost V 1 base and J 4 bases, with 11 bases left between them. CDR1 and CDR2 from the germline V gene are SGHRS and YFSETQ. The CDR3 totals 14 residues. The CDR3 DNA reads as TGCGCCAGCAGCTTGCGGGTCGGAGGAGAGACCCAGTACTTC. This translates into CASSLRVGGETQYF.

About this clonotype: This sequence may be a read error, since a much larger clone differs from it by one base. This chain links TRBV18 with TRBJ1-5; 8 positions agree with TRBD1. This CDR3 is 15 amino acids long. Germline V gene sequence: CDR1 KGHSH, CDR2 LQKENI. As DNA, the CDR3 is TGTGCCGGCTCACAACAGGGGGATAGCAATCAGCCCCAGCATTTT. Amino acids: CAGSQQGDSNQPQHF.

At least ten counts were recorded for this clonotype. The J gene is TRBJ2-1, the V gene TRBV4-1, with D possibly matching TRBD2 (6 bases). The germline V gene encodes CDR1 MGHRA and CDR2 YSYEKL. V lost 5 bases and J 0 bases, leaving 14 bases between the germline ends. CDR3 length equals 16 residues. CDR3 DNA sequence: TGCGCCAGCAGCAACCAACGGGGGAACTCCTACAATGAGCAGTTCTTC. Amino acid sequence: CASSNQRGNSYNEQFF.

Remarks on this clonotype: A much larger clonotype is one base distant, so this may be a read error. The V call is TRBV15, the J call TRBJ1-5; D is uncertain. Germline V lookup: CDR1 LNHNV, CDR2 YYDKDF (reference sequence). The CDR3 spans 16 residues. Trimming cost V 4 bases and J 4 bases, with 17 bases left between them. This CDR3 is CATSNPVAARNQPQHF. The CDR3 coding sequence is TGTGCCACCAGCAATCCGGTGGCAGCACGAAATCAGCCCCAGCATTTT.

This clonotype has a count of ten or more. The V gene is TRBV20-1, the J gene TRBJ2-1, with a weak D call TRBD2 (7 bases). V shed 5 bases and J shed 9 bases, with 20 bases lying between them. This CDR3 has 14 amino acids. Looked up from germline, CDR1 is DFQATT and CDR2 is SNEGSKA (reference sequence). The CDR3 nucleotides read TGCAGTGCTCAGGGGAGGGCATTTGGCGGTGAGCAGTTCTTC. Residues: CSAQGRAFGGEQFF.

This clonotype has at least ten counts. The rearrangement joins TRBV27 to TRBJ1-6; D is ambiguous. V lost 5 bases to trimming and J lost 11 bases, with 13 bases between them. CDR3 length: 13 amino acids. In germline, CDR1 is MNHEY, CDR2 SMNVEV (reference sequence). The CDR3 sequence is CASSPPGKAPLHF. The DNA for the CDR3 is TGTGCCAGCAGTCCCCCGGGCAAGGCACCCCTCCACTTT.

The chain uses TRBV10-3 and TRBJ2-3, with 9 nucleotides matching TRBD2. With V trimmed by 0 bases and J by 5 bases, 9 bases remained unmatched. Germline V CDR1 and CDR2: ENHRY, SYGVKD. The CDR3 spans 17 residues. The CDR3, as DNA: TGTGCCATCAGTGAGTCAGGCGGGGGGGTGATATTAGATACGCAGTATTTT. It is translated as CAISESGGGVILDTQYF.

Note on this clonotype: A read error may produce the germline difference seen at one junction end. This chain uses TRBV18 with TRBJ1-5; a weak D match, TRBD1 (5 bases). CDR1 is KGHSH, CDR2 LQKENI, per germline. There are 15 residues in the CDR3. The chain's CDR3 is CAGSQDVQAGQPQHF. As DNA, the CDR3 is TGTGCCGGCTCACAAGACGTACAGGCGGGTCAGCCCCAGCATTTT.

A remark on this clonotype: It differs at one base from a far larger clone, so likely a read error. This sequence joins TRBV6-2 or TRBV6-3 and TRBJ1-2; TRBD1 agrees at 7 bases. V lost 5 bases to trimming and J lost 10 bases; unmatched junction nucleotides: 10. The CDR3 consists of 13 residues. The germline CDR1 and CDR2 sequences are MNHEY and SVGEGT. In DNA form, the CDR3 reads TGTGCCAGCAGTCACACCCAGGGACAGATCTACACCTTC. This encodes CASSHTQGQIYTF.

This clonotype was seen ten or more times. The V gene is TRBV7-8, the J gene TRBJ2-7; no reliable D call. The CDR3 runs to 13 residues. V lost 3 bases and J lost 3, with 9 bases in between. Looked up from germline, CDR1 is SGHVS and CDR2 is FQNEAQ. The CDR3 reads CASSLDVRYEQYF. Here the CDR3 DNA reads TGTGCCAGCAGCTTGGATGTCCGCTACGAGCAGTACTTC.

This clonotype was counted many times. The chain recombines TRBV11-2 with TRBJ1-3, with D perhaps matching TRBD1 (5 bases). The V and J ends lost 4 bases and 4 bases respectively, with 8 bases between them. The CDR3 is 13 amino acids. CDR1 is SGHAT, CDR2 FQNNGV, per germline. The CDR3 loop reads CASSSYRGNTIYF. For the CDR3, the DNA is TGTGCCAGCAGCTCATACAGGGGAAACACCATATATTTT.

This clonotype was observed at least ten times. The chain recombines TRBV20-1 with TRBJ2-5, with D unresolved. Between the trimmed V and J ends, which lost 3 bases and 2 bases, there was a span of 1 base. CDR3 length: 10 amino acids. The germline V gene has CDR1 DFQATT and CDR2 SNEGSKA (reference sequence). The CDR3 region is CSARQETQYF. In DNA, the CDR3 is TGCAGTGCTAGGCAAGAGACCCAGTACTTC.

The genes are TRBV7-2 and TRBJ1-1, with D uncertain. The CDR3 loop spans 14 amino acids. Germline values: CDR1 SGHTA, CDR2 FQGNSA. The V end was cut by 1 base, the J end by 6 bases, with 12 bases between. The CDR3 reads CASSLGGPTSEAFF. In DNA, the CDR3 is TGTGCCAGCAGCTTAGGAGGGCCAACTTCTGAAGCTTTCTTT.

The table lists this clonotype with many counts. The CDR3 loop is CASSNPRSRLTQYF. As DNA, the CDR3 is TGTGCCAGCAGTAACCCCCGGTCCCGTTTGACCCAGTACTTC. The V gene is TRBV3-1, the J gene TRBJ2-5; D gene ambiguous. Germline V gene lookup returns CDR1 LGHDT and CDR2 YNNKEL (reference sequence). This CDR3 contains 14 residues. Trimming shortened V by 6 bases and J by 7 bases, and 18 bases separated the two germline ends.

This clonotype has ten or more counts. The chain carries TRBV6-2 or TRBV6-3 and TRBJ2-7; TRBD1 matches at 10 bases. CDR3 length: 14 amino acids. Germline CDR1 MNHEY, CDR2 SVGEGT. The J segment lost 3 bases and the V segment lost 6 bases, leaving 5 bases of the junction unmatched. CDR3 protein: CASRGQGTYYEQYF. The CDR3 nucleotides read TGTGCCAGCAGGGGACAGGGGACCTACTACGAGCAGTACTTC.

This clonotype has more than one count but fewer than ten. V gene TRBV6-1 combines with J gene TRBJ1-1, with D possibly being TRBD1 (5 bases). Germline loops: CDR1 MNHNS, CDR2 SASEGT. This CDR3 spans 14 amino acids. Trimming stripped 8 bases from V and 0 bases from J, with 13 bases between. The CDR3 DNA reads as TGTGCCAGCTTTTGGGGCAGGGTGAACACTGAAGCTTTCTTT. Its translation: CASFWGRVNTEAFF.

A note on this clonotype: This may stem from a read error, because a much larger clone lies one nucleotide away. The chain uses TRBV20-1 and TRBJ2-1; 7 bases match TRBD1. This CDR3 contains 14 residues. Germline-derived CDR1 and CDR2 are DFQATT and SNEGSKA (reference sequence). Germline trimming cut 4 bases from V and 8 bases from J; bases unmatched to any gene: 11. DNA of the CDR3: TGCAGTGCTACACCCGGGACAGCGGAGTATGAGCAGTTCTTC. The encoded protein is CSATPGTAEYEQFF.

This clonotype was counted ten times or more. V gene TRBV20-1 combines with J gene TRBJ2-2; D remains unclear. The CDR3 is made up of 13 amino acids. Germline CDR1 is DFQATT and CDR2 is SNEGSKA (reference sequence). Trimming cost V 1 base and J 1 base, with 4 bases left between them. The CDR3 DNA sequence: TGCAGTGCTAGAGGGCAGAACACCGGGGAGCTGTTTTTT. Its protein is CSARGQNTGELFF.

J is TRBJ2-4 and V is TRBV24-1; 7 bases fit TRBD1. The J call may be wrong; the DNA end is better matched by TRBJ2-5. Germline CDR1 KGHDR, CDR2 SFDVKD. This CDR3 region has 16 residues. CDR3 nucleotide sequence: TGTGCCACCAGTGACTCGACAGGGTTCGGCCAAGAGACCCAGTACTTC. As protein: CATSDSTGFGQETQYF.

This clonotype was observed at least ten times. The chain is built from TRBV2 and TRBJ2-1, with D perhaps matching TRBD1 or TRBD2 (5 bases each). The CDR3 spans 15 residues. Germline V gene lookup returns CDR1 SNHLY and CDR2 FYNNEI. Trimming left V 7 bases short and J 1 base short, with 14 bases between. The CDR3 sequence: CASILGTGSYNEQFF. CDR3 DNA sequence: TGTGCCAGCATACTCGGGACGGGGTCCTACAATGAGCAGTTCTTC.

This clonotype showed up many times. The chain is built from TRBV7-2 and TRBJ2-7; 10 bases line up with TRBD2. The germline gives CDR1 SGHTA, CDR2 FQGNSA. J gave up 0 bases and V 5 bases, and 1 base lay outside the gene matches. The CDR3 sequence is 14 residues long. The CDR3: CASSGTSDSYEQYF. CDR3 DNA: TGTGCCAGCAGCGGGACTAGCGACTCCTACGAGCAGTACTTC. The whole variable domain, remainder taken from reference TRBV7-2 and TRBJ2-7, is GAGVSQSPSNKVTEKGKDVELRCDPISGHTALYWYRQSLGQGLEFLIYFQGNSAPDKSGLPSDRFSAERTGGSVSTLTIQRTQQEDSAVYLCASSGTSDSYEQYFGPGTRLTVT.

This clonotype was counted many times. CDR3 in amino acids: CASSPRAGPPYNEQFF. The CDR3 bases are TGTGCCAGCTCACCGAGAGCGGGGCCTCCGTACAATGAGCAGTTCTTC. The chain is built from TRBV18 and TRBJ2-1; TRBD2 agrees at 7 bases. There are 16 residues in the CDR3. Trimming at V came to 3 bases and at J to 4 bases, leaving 9 bases not matched to a gene. Germline V lookup: CDR1 KGHSH, CDR2 LQKENI.

As concerns this clonotype: A much larger clone is a single base away; this may be a read error. J is TRBJ1-2 and V is TRBV3-1, with D unresolved. Per the germline V gene, CDR1 is LGHDT and CDR2 is YNNKEL (reference sequence). This CDR3 spans 13 amino acids. CDR3 coding DNA: TGTGCCAGCAGCCAAGGCAGGATCTATGGCCACACCTTC. This encodes CASSQGRIYGHTF.

In regard to this clonotype: This may stem from a read error, because a much larger clone lies one nucleotide away. V gene TRBV6-2 or TRBV6-3 combines with J gene TRBJ1-6; D unclear. This CDR3 is 14 amino acids long. V was trimmed by 5 bases and J by 9 bases, leaving 14 bases between them. Looked up from germline, CDR1 is MNHEY and CDR2 is SVGEGT. The CDR3 sequence: CASSEVVSSSPLHF. The CDR3, as DNA: TGTGCCAGCAGTGAAGTTGTCTCCAGTTCACCCCTCCACTTT.

This clonotype was detected ten times or more. This sequence joins TRBV12-3 or TRBV12-4 and TRBJ1-1; no clear D. CDR3 length: 11 amino acids. The germline V and J ends were trimmed by 1 base and 9 bases, with 6 bases remaining between them. The CDR3 here is CASSLGVKAFF. For the CDR3, the DNA is TGTGCCAGCAGTTTAGGGGTTAAAGCTTTCTTT.

This clonotype has a count of ten or more. V is TRBV9 and J is TRBJ2-1; TRBD2 agrees at 10 bases. Per the germline V gene, CDR1 is SGDLS and CDR2 is YYNGEE. CDR3 length: 16 residues. V shed 0 bases, J shed 5 bases, and the junction held 5 bases outside the gene matches. CDR3 nucleotides: TGTGCCAGCAGCGTAGGTCTAGCGGGGGAGGACAATGAGCAGTTCTTC. Translated: CASSVGLAGEDNEQFF.

On this clonotype: This clone may be a read error of a much larger clone one base away. The V call is TRBV9, the J call TRBJ1-2; 9 bases fit TRBD1. This CDR3 contains 16 residues. Per the germline V gene, CDR1 is SGDLS and CDR2 is YYNGEE. V shed 3 bases, J shed 4 bases, and the junction held 10 bases outside the gene matches. In DNA form, the CDR3 reads TGTGCCAGCAGCGCCCACGTACAGGGGGCCGGCTATGGCTACACCTTC. This sequence encodes CASSAHVQGAGYGYTF.

This clonotype was seen repeatedly, ten times or more. The V call is TRBV2, the J call TRBJ1-1; D gene unclear. Germline V lookup: CDR1 SNHLY, CDR2 FYNNEI. V was clipped by 6 bases and J by 0 bases, with 11 bases between them. The CDR3 extends over 14 amino acids. CDR3 sequence reads: CASREREMNTEAFF. The CDR3 DNA reads as TGTGCCAGCAGAGAGAGAGAAATGAACACTGAAGCTTTCTTT.

At least ten counts were recorded for this clonotype. The chain couples TRBV3-1 to TRBJ1-1; possible D gene TRBD1, 5 bases. Trimming cost V 3 bases and J 3 bases, with 11 bases left between them. There are 14 residues in the CDR3. In germline, CDR1 is LGHDT, CDR2 YNNKEL (reference sequence). This chain's CDR3 is CASSHGGGDTEAFF. For the CDR3, the DNA is TGTGCCAGCAGCCATGGGGGTGGGGACACTGAAGCTTTCTTT.

This clonotype has ten or more counts. The chain combines TRBV9 with TRBJ2-1; D may correspond to TRBD1 or TRBD2 (7 bases each). Trimming removed 6 bases at V and 9 bases at J, with 22 bases between. CDR1 is SGDLS, CDR2 YYNGEE, per germline. The CDR3 covers 15 residues. The CDR3 nucleotides read TGTGCCAGCACCGCGGCAGGGGGGGGGCCGGGTGAGCAGTTCTTC. Translated, it gives CASTAAGGGPGEQFF. The variable domain in full, with the rest retrieved from reference TRBV9 and TRBJ2-1, is DSGVTQTPKHLITATGQRVTLRCSPRSGDLSVYWYQQSLDQGLQFLIQYYNGEERAKGNILERFSAQQFPDLHSELNLSSLELGDSALYFCASTAAGGGPGEQFFGPGTRLTVL.